This TCR beta chain appears in the sequencing data of a study of shared clonotypes between healthy human individuals. Study context: Donors had three CD4 naive, three CD4 memory, two CD8 naive and one CD8 memory plate apiece. Study conclusions and caveats: Non-shared clonotypes had lower generation probabilities than those shared by all four donors. Only blood underwent sampling, and tissue repertoires likely differ. For naive CD4 cells, approximately 4.8% of clonotypes were shared across a handful of donors.

With respect to this clone: Its antigen is unknown.

The repertoire was sequenced with immunoSEQ multiplex PCR; TCRdb's copy has only in-frame clones and lacks some. Of about 680,000 clones listed, roughly 70% are singletons. Germline V gene data show CDR1 as SEHNR and CDR2 as FQNEAQ (reference sequence). V lost 3 bases, J lost 4 bases, and 5 bases stayed unmatched. There are 14 residues in the CDR3. Sequencing used memory CD4+ T cells sorted from blood. The sample's subset: CD45RA-negative fraction. The rearrangement joins TRBV7-9 to TRBJ1-1; 7 nucleotides line up with TRBD1. This TCR derives from a woman between 25 and 40 years old in good health. CDR3 sequence: CASSFEGASTEAFF. CDR3 coding DNA: TGTGCCAGCAGCTTTGAGGGGGCTTCCACTGAAGCTTTCTTT. Together with reference TRBV7-9 and TRBJ1-1, the CDR3 gives the full variable domain: DTGVSQNPRHKITKRGQNVTFRCDPISEHNRLYWYRQTLGQGPEFLTYFQNEAQLEKSRLLSDRFSAERPKGSFSTLEIQRTEQGDSAMYLCASSFEGASTEAFFGQGTRLTVV.